This TCR beta chain is drawn from a study of T-cell reconstitution after alpha-beta-depleted transplantation in children. This clonotype was seen ten or more times. The library targeted TCRbeta and was prepared with unique molecular identifiers. TCRdb re-analysed the PCR reads in MiXCR, keeping a single row per CDR3 protein. The table records 80,000 to 95,000 distinct CDR3 sequences, roughly 8.8% of them present only once. Germline values: CDR1 LGHDT, CDR2 YNNKEL (reference sequence). The CDR3 sequence is 14 residues long. Trimming left V 0 bases short and J 1 base short, with 6 bases between. The chain links TRBV3-1 to TRBJ2-5; D gene ambiguous. The sequencing here drew on PBMCs from the stem cell graft donor, taken from the stem cell graft. This sequence was found in a human donor who donated a stem cell graft to a child with congenital amegakaryocytic thrombocytopenia. This CDR3 reads CASSQDRIQETQYF. The CDR3 coding sequence is TGTGCCAGCAGCCAAGATCGAATCCAAGAGACCCAGTACTTC.